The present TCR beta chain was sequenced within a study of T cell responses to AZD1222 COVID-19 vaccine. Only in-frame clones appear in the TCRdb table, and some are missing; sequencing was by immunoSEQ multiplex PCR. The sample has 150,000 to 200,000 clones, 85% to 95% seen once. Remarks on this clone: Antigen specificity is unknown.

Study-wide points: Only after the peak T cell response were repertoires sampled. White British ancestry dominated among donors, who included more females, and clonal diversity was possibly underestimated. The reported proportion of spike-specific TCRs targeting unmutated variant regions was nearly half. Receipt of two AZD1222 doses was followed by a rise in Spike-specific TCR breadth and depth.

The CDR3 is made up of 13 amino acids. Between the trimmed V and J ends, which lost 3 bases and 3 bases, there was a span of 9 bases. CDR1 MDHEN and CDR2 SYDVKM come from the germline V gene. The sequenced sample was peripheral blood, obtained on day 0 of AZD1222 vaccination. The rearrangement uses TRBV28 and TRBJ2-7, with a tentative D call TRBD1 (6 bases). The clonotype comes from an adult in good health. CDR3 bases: TGTGCCAGCAGTTTTCAGGGGATCTACGAGCAGTACTTC. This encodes CASSFQGIYEQYF.